Listed here is a single TCR beta chain. The target antigen is unknown. CDR3 length: 13 amino acids. CDR1 and CDR2 (germline): KGHSH, LQKENI. With 3 bases removed from V and 11 bases from J, the gap between germline ends came to 14 bases. Profiling relied on immunoSEQ multiplex PCR, and the TCRdb table lists in-frame clones only, not all of them. Of over 100,000 clones listed, around 90% are singletons. The sample belongs to a study of graft-versus-host responses after intestinal transplantation. For the study at large: Recipients across the board were started on anti-thymocyte globulin induction, then kept on tacrolimus and steroids for roughly 3 years. Points from the study as a whole: Early post-transplant falls in HvG clones accompanied the peak levels of circulating GvH clones. Detection of GvH clones occurred in recipient marrow, and some had their first appearance in ileum or blood.

The sequence derives from a human donor who was the organ donor for an intestinal transplant. The chain combines TRBV18 with TRBJ1-5, with unresolved D. This specimen consisted of unstimulated CD4+ T cells sorted from spleen or lymph node cells, obtained before transplant. The CDR3 nucleotides are TGTGCCAGCTCACCCGGTGGAGGCTGGGCCCAGCATTTT. It translates to CASSPGGGWAQHF.